This TCR beta chain is from a study of shared clonotypes between healthy human individuals. Background on the study: Per donor, CD8 memory used one plate, CD8 naive used two, CD4 memory used three and CD4 naive used three. Study-wide points: Naive CD4 clonotypes were shared across a handful of donors at around 5.4%.

The table came from immunoSEQ multiplex PCR; TCRdb's copy has only in-frame clones and leaves some out. Of 1.5 million to 1.9 million clones detected, 98% appear once; the ten largest clones hold 0.45%. This CDR3 has 17 amino acids. The V end was cut by 0 bases, the J end by 4 bases, with 18 bases between. All the donors were Caucasian adults who lived in Nashville, Tennessee. CD45RA+ naive and CD45RA-negative memory subsets were separated from CD4+ cells. As to this clone: What it binds is not known.

This chain uses TRBV23-1 with TRBJ2-5; maybe TRBD2 (5 bases). TRBV23-1 is an ORF, and what it does is uncertain. The specimen was naive CD4+ T cells sorted from blood. Subset reported: CD45RA+ positively selected. The source of this sequence is a man aged 30-40 years in good health. Here the CDR3 DNA reads TGCGCCAGCAGTCAATCTACCCGGAGGCGAGAGGTAGAGACCCAGTACTTC. Its translation: CASSQSTRRREVETQYF.